Below are 12 T cell receptor beta chains sequenced from a single sample in a study of T-cell memory formation after mild COVID-19. TCRdb reanalysed the 5' RACE reads using MiXCR and keeps one entry per CDR3 protein. This sample yields roughly 450,000 distinct CDR3 sequences, of which approximately 18% are seen a single time; about 12% belongs to the top ten. Sequenced material: PBMCs or a T cell subset sorted from them (not recorded which). The receptor source for this set is an adult woman who had mild COVID-19 (a few samples of this study predate the infection). Cell type and time point are not known.

The V gene is TRBV19, the J gene TRBJ1-1; maybe TRBD1 (5 bases). There are 16 residues in the CDR3. Between the trimmed V and J ends, which lost 5 bases and 4 bases, there was a span of 20 bases. Germline V gene sequence: CDR1 LNHDA, CDR2 SQIVND (reference sequence). This CDR3 reads CASSEVRGTTFTEAFF. As DNA, the CDR3 is TGTGCCAGTAGTGAAGTCCGGGGCACTACTTTCACTGAAGCTTTCTTT.

The rearrangement links TRBV9 to TRBJ2-1; unclear D gene. CDR3 size: 15 residues. The V end lost 0 bases, the J end lost 2 bases, and 9 bases lay between the germline ends. From germline, CDR1 is SGDLS and CDR2 YYNGEE. The chain's CDR3 is CASSVDPSPYNEQFF. The DNA for the CDR3 is TGTGCCAGCAGCGTAGACCCGAGCCCCTACAATGAGCAGTTCTTC.

V gene TRBV3-1 combines with J gene TRBJ2-1; 10 bases align to TRBD2. The CDR3 is 15 amino acids. J was trimmed by 1 base and V by 6 bases; bases with no gene match: 3. CDR1 LGHDT and CDR2 YNNKEL come from the germline V gene (reference sequence). DNA for the CDR3: TGTGCCAGCAGACGTAGCGGGGGGTCCTACAATGAGCAGTTCTTC. This codes for CASRRSGGSYNEQFF.

This clonotype was counted a single time. The chain couples TRBV30 to TRBJ1-2; D is unresolved. The V and J ends lost 4 bases and 3 bases respectively, with 15 bases between them. CDR1 is GTSNPN, CDR2 SVGIG, per germline (reference sequence). This CDR3 contains 14 residues. The CDR3 loop reads CAWIVWGSDYGYTF. DNA for the CDR3: TGTGCCTGGATTGTTTGGGGTTCGGACTATGGCTACACCTTC.

The rearrangement links TRBV9 to TRBJ2-3; 7 bases are a match to TRBD2. The germline V gene has CDR1 SGDLS and CDR2 YYNGEE. The CDR3 consists of 14 residues. Germline trimming cut 2 bases from V and 1 base from J; bases unmatched to any gene: 1. CDR3: CASSVSGGTDTQYF. CDR3 in DNA: TGTGCCAGCAGCGTGAGCGGGGGCACAGATACGCAGTATTTT.

This clonotype was picked up a small number of times. The chain joins TRBV4-1 to TRBJ2-7; 12 bases are shared with TRBD2. CDR3 length: 16 amino acids. Losses at the gene ends were 0 bases for V and 3 bases for J; bases not matched to a gene: 3. Germline CDR1 and CDR2: MGHRA and YSYEKL. The CDR3 nucleotides read TGCGCCAGCAGCCAAGAAACGGGACTAGCGGGCTACGAGCAGTACTTC. Translated, it gives CASSQETGLAGYEQYF.

The chain joins TRBV20-1 to TRBJ2-3; 11 nucleotides align to TRBD2. CDR1 and CDR2 (germline): DFQATT, SNEGSKA (reference sequence). The CDR3 runs to 18 residues. V dropped 3 bases and J dropped 0; count of bases not matched to a gene: 11. The CDR3 coding sequence is TGCAGTGCTAGCGGGGCCGGGACTAGCGGCACTAGCACAGATACGCAGTATTTT. This translates into CSASGAGTSGTSTDTQYF.

The chain employs TRBV27 and TRBJ1-6; 7 nucleotides match TRBD1. The CDR3 runs 15 residues. After removal of 5 bases from V and 9 bases from J, the junction contained 10 bases not matched to a gene. From germline, CDR1 is MNHEY and CDR2 SMNVEV (reference sequence). The CDR3 protein is CASSPPGTAGSPLHF. DNA for the CDR3: TGTGCCAGCAGTCCCCCCGGGACAGCAGGTTCACCCCTCCACTTT.

The J gene is TRBJ2-5, the V gene TRBV3-1, with 11 bases aligning to TRBD2. The germline CDR1 and CDR2 sequences are LGHDT and YNNKEL (reference sequence). The CDR3 length is 18 residues. V gave up 3 bases and J gave up 7 bases; unmatched junction bases: 16. CDR3 region: CASSQAGVTSGGPGTQYF. The CDR3 bases are TGTGCCAGCAGCCAGGCTGGGGTCACTAGCGGGGGACCCGGGACCCAGTACTTC.

Only a few counts were recorded for this clonotype. The rearrangement uses TRBV24-1 and TRBJ2-1; tentative D call: TRBD2 (6 bases). This CDR3 spans 16 amino acids. Germline CDR1 reads KGHDR; CDR2 reads SFDVKD. The V end lost 5 bases, the J end lost 1 base, and 14 bases lay between the germline ends. The CDR3 is CATSGRGGVSYNEQFF. The CDR3 region has the DNA TGTGCCACCAGTGGTCGAGGAGGGGTGTCCTACAATGAGCAGTTCTTC.

This clonotype was observed a few times. The chain has TRBV7-3 and TRBJ1-3; D may be TRBD1 (5 bases). The length of the CDR3 is 13 residues. The V end was cut by 8 bases, the J end by 1 base, with 9 bases between. From germline, CDR1 is SGHTA and CDR2 FQGTGA. The CDR3 region has the DNA TGTGCCAGCGGGGCTGGATCTGGAAACACCATATATTTT. Amino acids: CASGAGSGNTIYF. The variable domain in full, completed from reference TRBV7-3 and TRBJ1-3, reads GAGVSQTPSNKVTEKGKYVELRCDPISGHTALYWYRQSLGQGPEFLIYFQGTGAADDSGLPNDRFFAVRPEGSVSTLKIQRTERGDSAVYLCASGAGSGNTIYFGEGSWLTVV.

The sample holds a few counts of this clonotype. The chain joins TRBV5-1 to TRBJ2-7; D might be TRBD1 (6 bases). The V gene's germline CDR1 is SGHRS and CDR2 YFSETQ. V was shortened by 0 bases and J by 4 bases, with 11 bases between the two germline ends. The CDR3 spans 14 residues. The CDR3 nucleotides are TGCGCCAGCAGCTTGGACAGGGATCGGTACGAGCAGTACTTC. This gives the protein CASSLDRDRYEQYF.